The source of this T cell receptor beta chain is a study of blood T cells in healthy people across ages (dated by TCRdb to the mid-2010s). Background on the whole study: In model experiments, template switching captured about one uniquely barcoded TCR beta cDNA molecule for every two T cells. To track age-related changes in TCR beta repertoire diversity, the study relied on deep sequencing normalized with unique cDNA molecular identifiers. Donors were grouped into four age groups: young (average 16 years), middle-aged (39), aged (over 55) and long-lived (around 82). To avoid experimental bias, donors of different ages were distributed randomly across sequencing lanes. For two donors (one aged 18 to 29 and one aged 80 or older), the study analyzed two additional independent replicas of 1 million unique cDNA reads from the same blood draw.

Deletion took 5 bases off V and 4 bases off J, with a span of 18 bases between the germline ends. CDR1 and CDR2, looked up from the germline V gene, are SGHDT and YYEEEE. The CDR3 numbers 16 residues from cysteine through phenylalanine. Of all the DNA, just the CDR3 is kept, 48 bases in frame from base 1. The 40 or so donors, aged roughly 6 to 100 years, were systemically healthy Caucasian individuals from Russia. Each donor gave 9.5 to 10 milliliters of peripheral blood, drawn into EDTA-treated Vacutainer tubes. Ficoll-Paque density-gradient centrifugation was used to isolate PBMCs, with at least 6.5 million per sample. Trizol reagent was used to extract total RNA from PBMCs, with at least 6 micrograms per sample. For every donor, an aliquot of PBMCs went through flow cytometry to measure the percentages of naive CD45RAhigh/CD27high T cells. On this clonotype: Its antigen target is currently unknown. No base qualities exist here, and no much larger clone lies one base off it.

What the study reported, not specific to this receptor: Because donor CMV infection status was unknown, age-related changes in expanded clonotypes were potentially confounded. Observed TCR beta diversity per million T cells fell roughly linearly with age, and a significant reduction was already apparent by age roughly 40. The long-lived group showed more naive CD4+ T cells, fewer expanded clones and increased TCR diversity than the aged group, suggesting age selection. Conclusive comparison of naive and antigen-experienced compartments was prevented by the profiling of bulk unsorted PBMCs. Estimates of total diversity from one million sequenced T cells were regarded as lower bounds and underestimates. The percentage of naive T cells measured by flow cytometry correlated strongly with observed TCR beta diversity.

Libraries were made using 5' RACE. Sequencing was carried out with an Illumina HiSeq 2500. A second PCR of roughly 6 to 12 cycles was run with a J-beta primer mix and a sample-barcoded 5' primer. Each TCR beta cDNA molecule received a unique molecular identifier from a template-switch 5' adaptor carrying 12 random nucleotides. At least 3 million CDR3-containing paired-end reads were obtained from each sample. First-strand cDNA was synthesized from all RNA with the Mint cDNA synthesis kit, primed by a TRBC-specific oligonucleotide. All cDNA was treated with uracil-DNA glycosylase and then went through a first 18-cycle PCR with the universal primers M1SS and BC2_uni_R. Per the authors' processing: For normalization, 1 million high-quality reads, each with a distinct molecular identifier, were randomly selected from each sample. Reads sharing molecular identifiers were discarded rather than binned into consensus sequences. MiTCR, run with a Q25 quality threshold and the strictest error-elimination algorithm, handled CDR3 identification, clonotype clustering and error correction. A nonparametric unseen species model with Euler transformation was used to estimate lower-bound total TCR beta diversity. TCRdb ran its own pipeline on the public reads, namely fastp trimming at Q25 and MiXCR clone calling, and kept in-frame beta chains. Rows with a matching CDR3 protein are joined into one entry that keeps the most common DNA and genes. For this entry, the V and J calls and clone size follow TCRdb and not the study's own pipeline. The sample profile shows some 1.5 million distinct CDR3 sequences; about 42% of them were found once. Over 3.5% of the sample is in the top ten clones.

Recombination joined TRBV5-6 with TRBJ2-2, and possibly TRBD2, on 7 matching bases. Sample: blood. The clonotype comes from a woman aged 18 to 35 in good health. The CDR3 amino acid sequence is: CASSPGLGGFTGELFF. The DNA sequence is as follows: TGTGCCAGCAGTCCAGGACTAGGGGGGTTCACCGGGGAGCTGTTTTTT. Full variable domain (CDR3 extended with the reference TRBV5-6 and TRBJ2-2 proteins): DAGVTQSPTHLIKTRGQQVTLRCSPKSGHDTVSWYQQALGQGPQFIFQYYEEEERQRGNFPDRFSGHQFPNYSSELNVNALLLGDSALYLCASSPGLGGFTGELFFGEGSRLTVL.